The present entry profiles one TCR beta chain with its context. The data stem from a study of T cell changes during pregnancy in multiple sclerosis. TCRdb's copy holds only in-frame clones and misses some; the assay was immunoSEQ multiplex PCR. Among tens of thousands of clones listed, roughly 93% were seen once. This CDR3 comprises 14 residues. Unmatched junction bases numbered 4, after V lost 3 bases and J lost 4 bases. CDR1 and CDR2 from the germline V gene are MNHEY and SMNVEV (reference sequence). The receptor was isolated from a female donor with multiple sclerosis, enrolled in a pregnancy study. This sample comprised CD8+ T cells from peripheral blood mononuclear cells, obtained in the third trimester of pregnancy. V usage is TRBV27 and J usage is TRBJ1-2; 8 bases agree with TRBD1. CDR3 bases: TGTGCCAGCAGTTTCACAGGGGGAGGCTATGGCTACACCTTC. Translation gives CASSFTGGGYGYTF.